This T cell receptor beta chain is from a study of blood T cell repertoires in COVID-19. On the study more broadly: Sources were T cells, B-cell-depleted T cells, or PBMCs; the material itself was cDNA or gDNA.

In the original analysis: The authors estimated nucleated cell counts from reference gene primer amplification. Libraries were prepared by immunoSEQ multiplex PCR; TCRdb keeps only in-frame clonotypes and omits some of them. The V and J calls and clone size are taken from that table; D and trimming were inferred from the DNA. The table records approximately 150,000 clones, roughly four fifths of them present only once. This clone was detected ten times or more. Trimming left V 0 bases short and J 4 bases short, with 12 bases between. The germline V gene encodes CDR1 SGHTA and CDR2 FQGTGA. The CDR3 covers 16 residues.

Input material: peripheral blood. The V and J genes are TRBV7-3 and TRBJ2-2, with D perhaps matching TRBD2 (5 bases). This clonotype was sampled from a human donor in a cohort sampled during active COVID-19. DNA for the CDR3: TGTGCCAGCAGCTTAACGGTGGGAGCGAGCACCGGGGAGCTGTTTTTT. Its translation is CASSLTVGASTGELFF.